These T cell receptor beta chains were read from a single sample in a study of read filtering for tumor transcriptome and immune sequencing. MiXCR was run by TCRdb on the reads, yielding one entry per CDR3 protein. The table records under 80,000 distinct CDR3 sequences, nearly 20% of them present only once. Source material: a population of CD138-negative cells sorted from bone marrow. The receptors come from a donor over 35 with multiple myeloma. Each CDR3 is given with its conserved first and last residue. Each record gives: V gene, J gene, clone size, D gene, CDR3 DNA, CDR3 protein. D genes are given only for firm matches. The listing skips clone size in some rows; elsewhere it reads once, few, many or a size class.

>TRBV3-1|TRBJ1-5|many|-
TGTGCCAGCAGCCAAACCGGGGCGAGTCAGCCCCAGCATTTT
CASSQTGASQPQHF
>TRBV19|TRBJ1-4|-|-
TGTGCCAGTAGTGCCCCGAGGGACATAAATGAAAAACTGTTTTTT
CASSAPRDINEKLFF
>TRBV12-3/TRBV12-4|TRBJ2-2|many|TRBD1
TGTGCCAGTAGAGGGACAGGAATCACCGGGGAGCTGTTTTTT
CASRGTGITGELFF
>TRBV29-1|TRBJ2-1|many|-
TGCAGCGTTAAGAACAATGAGCAGTTCTTC
CSVKNNEQFF
>TRBV20-1|TRBJ1-5|few|TRBD1
TGCAGTGCTAGAGCGGGACAGGGGGTTAAGCCCCAGCATTTT
CSARAGQGVKPQHF
>TRBV11-3|TRBJ1-4|-|-
TGTGCCAGTAGCTTGGACGGCGCAACTAATGAAAGACTGTTTTTT
CASSLDGATNERLFF
>TRBV7-9|TRBJ1-4|few|TRBD1
TGTGCCAGCAGCCGACAGGGACGGACGACTAATGAAAAACTGTTTTTT
CASSRQGRTTNEKLFF
>TRBV20-1|TRBJ2-1|-|-
TGCGGTGCCAACCTAGGGAGCTCCTACGATGAGCAGTTCTTC
CGANLGSSYDEQFF
>TRBV6-4|TRBJ2-1|many|-
TGTGCCAGCAGTGATCAGGGCGGAAACAATGAGCAGTTCTTC
CASSDQGGNNEQFF
>TRBV20-1|TRBJ1-1|many|-
TGCAGTGCTAGGTGGTCCTCCAGGGGCACTGAAGCTTTCTTT
CSARWSSRGTEAFF
>TRBV12-5|TRBJ2-3|-|TRBD2
TGTGCTAGTGGCCTCCAGCGGGGGAACACAGATACGCAGTATTTT
CASGLQRGNTDTQYF
>TRBV19|TRBJ2-7|many|TRBD1
TGTGCCAGTAGTATCCGGGACAGTTCCTACGAGCAGTACTTC
CASSIRDSSYEQYF
>TRBV28|TRBJ2-5|many|TRBD2
TGTGCCAGCTTCACGACGGGACTAGAAGAGACCCAGTACTTC
CASFTTGLEETQYF
>TRBV6-5|TRBJ2-5|-|-
TGTGCCAGCAGTTACTCGAGAGGCGGACAAGAGACCCAGTACTTC
CASSYSRGGQETQYF
>TRBV3-1|TRBJ2-5|many|-
TGTGCCAGCAGCCCTCATGCAGCGGCCCAAGGGGAGACCCAGTACTTC
CASSPHAAAQGETQYF
>TRBV11-2|TRBJ2-5|many|TRBD2
TGTGCCAGCAGCGAGACTAGCGGGAGCCAAGAGACCCAGTACTTC
CASSETSGSQETQYF
>TRBV28|TRBJ2-3|many|TRBD2
TGTGCCAGCAGACCACCACCAAAACTAGCGGGGCGAACAGATACGCAGTATTTT
CASRPPPKLAGRTDTQYF
>TRBV12-5|TRBJ1-1|-|TRBD1
TGTGCTAGTGGTAAGGGACAGGGGTACGCTGAAGCTTTCTTT
CASGKGQGYAEAFF
>TRBV11-3|TRBJ2-2|-|-
TGTGCCAGCAGCTTAACTCGGAGCGCCGGGGAGCTGTTTTTT
CASSLTRSAGELFF
>TRBV20-1|TRBJ2-4|-|-
TGCAGTGCTAGTTATGGGGCCCTAGCCAAAAACATTCAGTACTTC
CSASYGALAKNIQYF
>TRBV6-6|TRBJ2-1|many|-
TGTGCCAGCACCCCGGGGGCTACCGATCGGGATGAGCAGTTCTTC
CASTPGATDRDEQFF
>TRBV20-1|TRBJ1-1|-|-
TGCAGTGCCGACCGGGCCTTGAATCGGGGTGAAGCTTTCTTT
CSADRALNRGEAFF
>TRBV29-1|TRBJ2-1|-|-
TGCAGCGTTGTTAGGCCAGCGAGCTCCTACAATGAGCAGTTCTTC
CSVVRPASSYNEQFF
>TRBV12-3/TRBV12-4|TRBJ2-2|few|TRBD2
TGTGCCAGCAGTCCCGCTAGCGGGGGGTACACCGGGGAGCTGTTTTTT
CASSPASGGYTGELFF
>TRBV3-1|TRBJ2-7|many|TRBD2
TGTGCCAGCAGCCACGGGACTAGCGCCTTCTACGAGCAGTACTTC
CASSHGTSAFYEQYF
>TRBV6-5|TRBJ2-1|once|TRBD1
TGTGCCAGCAGTTCGCAGGGGGCGGGTTACAATGAGCAATCCTTC
CASSSQGAGYNEQSF
>TRBV2|TRBJ1-2|many|TRBD1
TGTGCCAGCAGTGAAGGCAGGGGGCTGAGTGGCTACACCTTC
CASSEGRGLSGYTF
>TRBV11-2|TRBJ2-5|many|-
TGTGCCAGCAGCTTAAAAGAGACCCAGTACTTC
CASSLKETQYF
>TRBV19|TRBJ1-1|many|-
TGTGGCGGAGGACTGAACACTGAAGCTTTCTTT
CGGGLNTEAFF
>TRBV28|TRBJ1-1|many|-
TGTGCCAGCAAGGGTAACACTGAAGCTTTCTTT
CASKGNTEAFF
>TRBV5-5|TRBJ2-2|many|-
TGTGCCAGCAGCTTGGGAGCTAATGGGGCCGGGGAGCTGTTTTTT
CASSLGANGAGELFF
>TRBV7-3|TRBJ2-3|many|TRBD2
TGTGCCAGCAGCCCACTAGCGGGAGGGGGCACAGATACGCAGTATTTT
CASSPLAGGGTDTQYF
>TRBV7-9|TRBJ1-6|-|-
TGTGCCGGCAGCTTAGCCGATTCACAGTATAATTCACCCCTCCACTTT
CAGSLADSQYNSPLHF
>TRBV7-2|TRBJ1-1|many|-
TGTGCCAGCAGCTTAGCCCCAGGGATCACTGAAGCTTTCTTT
CASSLAPGITEAFF
>TRBV27|TRBJ1-6|many|-
TGTGCCAGCAGCCTAGACACCTATGCTTATTCACCCCTCCACTTT
CASSLDTYAYSPLHF
>TRBV20-1|TRBJ2-1|many|-
TGCAGTGCTAGTGGAGCGGAGGAGCAGTTCTTC
CSASGAEEQFF
>TRBV28|TRBJ1-1|few|-
TGTGCCAGCAGTTTTGAGAACACTGAAGCTTTCTTT
CASSFENTEAFF
>TRBV7-3|TRBJ2-7|many|-
TGTGCCAGCAGCTTAATTGGCGGGGTTTCCTACGAGCAGTACTTC
CASSLIGGVSYEQYF
>TRBV3-1|TRBJ2-3|many|-
TGTGCCAGCAGCCAAGGCCCTCCCGTAGGGCCCCGGGGAGATACGCAGTATTTT
CASSQGPPVGPRGDTQYF
>TRBV7-9|TRBJ2-2|many|-
TGTGCCAGCAGCCCACAGGGTACCGGGGAGCTGTTTTTT
CASSPQGTGELFF
>TRBV5-6|TRBJ2-1|many|-
TGTGCCAACTCTATGGGGGGCACCTTTGGTGAGCAGTTCTTC
CANSMGGTFGEQFF
>TRBV4-1|TRBJ2-5|few|-
TGCGCCAGCAGCCAAGGCCACCGCGGAATTCAAGAGACCCAGTACTTC
CASSQGHRGIQETQYF
>TRBV5-1|TRBJ1-5|-|-
TGCGCCGGCAGGGCCGGGTATGCGGACAATCAGCCCCAGCATTTT
CAGRAGYADNQPQHF
>TRBV4-1|TRBJ1-4|-|-
TGCGCCAGCAGCCAAATCGCCGGGGATGAAAAACTGTTTTTT
CASSQIAGDEKLFF
>TRBV20-1|TRBJ2-5|many|-
TGCAGTGCTGGGGGCTTACAAGAGACCCAGTACTTC
CSAGGLQETQYF
>TRBV20-1|TRBJ2-3|-|-
TGCAGTGCTAGTTTCGGGAAATCGGGCACAGATACGCAGTATTTT
CSASFGKSGTDTQYF
>TRBV10-3|TRBJ2-6|many|-
TGTGCCATCGGGGCCTGGGACCCTGGGGCCAACGTCCTGACTTTC
CAIGAWDPGANVLTF
>TRBV29-1|TRBJ2-7|many|-
TGCAGCGTTGCTTGGCAGGGGAACGAGCAGTACTTC
CSVAWQGNEQYF